This T cell receptor beta chain was recovered during a study of blood T cell repertoires in COVID-19. Across the whole study: T cells, B-cell-depleted T cells, or PBMCs supplied cDNA or gDNA.

This clone was counted once. TCRdb's table, derived via immunoSEQ multiplex PCR, lists solely in-frame clones and lacks some. The sample contains about 130,000 clones, around 88% of which appear only once. Between the trimmed V and J ends, which lost 4 bases and 4 bases, there was a span of 10 bases. The CDR3 runs 13 residues. Germline CDR1 and CDR2: SGHAT and FQNNGV. The chain has TRBV11-2 and TRBJ1-1; D unresolved. Material: peripheral blood. The sequence was collected from a man aged 50 to 60 with acute or convalescent COVID-19. The CDR3 sequence: CASSSQTVTEAFF. DNA of the CDR3: TGTGCCAGCAGCTCCCAAACGGTCACTGAAGCTTTCTTT. The full variable domain, its missing parts supplied by reference TRBV11-2 and TRBJ1-1, is EAGVAQSPRYKIIEKRQSVAFWCNPISGHATLYWYQQILGQGPKLLIQFQNNGVVDDSQLPKDRFSAERLKGVDSTLKIQPAKLEDSAVYLCASSSQTVTEAFFGQGTRLTVV.